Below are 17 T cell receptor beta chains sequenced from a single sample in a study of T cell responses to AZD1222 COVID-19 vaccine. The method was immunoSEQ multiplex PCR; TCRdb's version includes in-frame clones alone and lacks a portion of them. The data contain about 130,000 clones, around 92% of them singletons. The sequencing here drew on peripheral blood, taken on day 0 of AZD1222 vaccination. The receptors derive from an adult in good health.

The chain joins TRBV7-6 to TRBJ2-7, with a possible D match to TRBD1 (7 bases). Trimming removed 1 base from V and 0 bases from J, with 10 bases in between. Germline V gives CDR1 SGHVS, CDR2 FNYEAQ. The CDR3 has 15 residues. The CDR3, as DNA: TGTGCCAGCAGCTTAGGACAGGGAGGCTCCTACGAGCAGTACTTC. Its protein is CASSLGQGGSYEQYF.

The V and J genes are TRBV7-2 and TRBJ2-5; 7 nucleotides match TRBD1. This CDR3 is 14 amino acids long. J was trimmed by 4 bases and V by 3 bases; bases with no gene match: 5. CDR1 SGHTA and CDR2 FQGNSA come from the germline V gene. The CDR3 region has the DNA TGTGCCAGCAGCTTTACACAGGGGAGAGAGACCCAGTACTTC. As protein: CASSFTQGRETQYF.

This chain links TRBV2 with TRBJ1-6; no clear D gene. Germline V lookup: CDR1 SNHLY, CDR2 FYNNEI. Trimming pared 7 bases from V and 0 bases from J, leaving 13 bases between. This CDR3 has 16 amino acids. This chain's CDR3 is CASTLNWGSYNSPLHF. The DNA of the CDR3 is TGTGCCAGCACCCTGAACTGGGGCTCCTATAATTCACCCCTCCACTTT.

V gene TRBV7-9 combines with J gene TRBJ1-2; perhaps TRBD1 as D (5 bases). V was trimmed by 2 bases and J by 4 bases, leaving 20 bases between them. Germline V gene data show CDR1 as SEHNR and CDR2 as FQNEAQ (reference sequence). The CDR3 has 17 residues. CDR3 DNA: TGTGCCAGCAGCTTATTAACAGGTGCGGGGACCCTCTATGGCTACACCTTC. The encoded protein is CASSLLTGAGTLYGYTF.

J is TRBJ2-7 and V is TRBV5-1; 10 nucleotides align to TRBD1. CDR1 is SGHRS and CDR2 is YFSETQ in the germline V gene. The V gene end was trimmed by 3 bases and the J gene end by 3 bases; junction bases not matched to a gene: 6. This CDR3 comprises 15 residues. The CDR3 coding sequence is TGCGCCAGCAGCTCCCTAGGGGACAGGGGCTACGAGCAGTACTTC. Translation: CASSSLGDRGYEQYF.

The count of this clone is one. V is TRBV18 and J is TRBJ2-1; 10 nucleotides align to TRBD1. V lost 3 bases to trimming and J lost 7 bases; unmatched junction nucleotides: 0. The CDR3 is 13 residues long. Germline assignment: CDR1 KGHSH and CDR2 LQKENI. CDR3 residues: CASSPGQGNEQFF. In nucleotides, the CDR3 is TGTGCCAGCTCACCGGGACAGGGGAATGAGCAGTTCTTC.

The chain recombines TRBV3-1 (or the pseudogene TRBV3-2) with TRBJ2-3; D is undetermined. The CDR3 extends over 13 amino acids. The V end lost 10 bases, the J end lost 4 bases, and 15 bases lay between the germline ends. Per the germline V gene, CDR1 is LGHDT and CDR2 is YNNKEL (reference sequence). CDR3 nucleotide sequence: TGTGCCACCAGGAGTGGTGCGGCAGATACGCAGTATTTT. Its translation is CATRSGAADTQYF.

CDR3 amino acids: CASSQERTSTGELFF. CDR3 bases: TGTGCCAGCAGCCAAGAACGGACATCGACCGGGGAGCTGTTTTTT. The chain uses TRBV4-2 and TRBJ2-2; possibly TRBD1 for D (5 bases). Germline V gene data show CDR1 as LGHNA and CDR2 as YNFKEQ. The CDR3 is 15 residues long. The V end was cut by 0 bases, the J end by 5 bases, with 10 bases between.

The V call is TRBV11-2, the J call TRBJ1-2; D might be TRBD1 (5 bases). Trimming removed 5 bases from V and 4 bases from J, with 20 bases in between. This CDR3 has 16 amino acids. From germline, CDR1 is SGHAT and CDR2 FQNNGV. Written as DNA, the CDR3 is TGTGCCAGCAGCCCGGCTACCGGGGGAGTGGGCTATGGCTACACCTTC. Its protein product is CASSPATGGVGYGYTF.

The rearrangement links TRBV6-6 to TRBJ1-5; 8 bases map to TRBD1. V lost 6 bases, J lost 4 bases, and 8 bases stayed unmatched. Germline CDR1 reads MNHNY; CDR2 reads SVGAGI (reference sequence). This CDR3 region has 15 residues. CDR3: CASSRQGPGNQPQHF. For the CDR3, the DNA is TGTGCCAGCAGCCGACAGGGGCCAGGGAATCAGCCCCAGCATTTT.

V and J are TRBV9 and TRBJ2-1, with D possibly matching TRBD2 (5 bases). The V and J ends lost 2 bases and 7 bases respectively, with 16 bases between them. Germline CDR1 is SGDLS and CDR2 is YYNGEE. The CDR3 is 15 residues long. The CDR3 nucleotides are TGTGCCAGCAGCGTGGTCCCGATAGGAGGAAATGAGCAGTTCTTC. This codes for CASSVVPIGGNEQFF.

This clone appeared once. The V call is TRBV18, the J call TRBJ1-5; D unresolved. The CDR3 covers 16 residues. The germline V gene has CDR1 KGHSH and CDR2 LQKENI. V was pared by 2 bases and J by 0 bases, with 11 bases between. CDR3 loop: CASSPFRTNSNQPQHF. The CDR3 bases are TGTGCCAGCTCACCATTCCGGACGAATAGCAATCAGCCCCAGCATTTT.

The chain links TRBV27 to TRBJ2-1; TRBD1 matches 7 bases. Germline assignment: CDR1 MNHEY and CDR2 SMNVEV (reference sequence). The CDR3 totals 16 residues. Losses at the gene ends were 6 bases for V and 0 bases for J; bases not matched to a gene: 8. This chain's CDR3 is CASSRYGDSSYNEQFF. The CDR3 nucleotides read TGTGCCAGCAGCCGCTATGGGGACAGCTCCTACAATGAGCAGTTCTTC.

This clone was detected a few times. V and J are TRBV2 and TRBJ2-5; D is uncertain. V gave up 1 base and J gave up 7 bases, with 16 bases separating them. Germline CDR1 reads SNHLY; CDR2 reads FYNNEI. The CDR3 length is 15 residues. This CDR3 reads CASSEGPTSLGTQYF. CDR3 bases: TGTGCCAGCAGTGAAGGGCCCACGTCCCTTGGGACCCAGTACTTC.

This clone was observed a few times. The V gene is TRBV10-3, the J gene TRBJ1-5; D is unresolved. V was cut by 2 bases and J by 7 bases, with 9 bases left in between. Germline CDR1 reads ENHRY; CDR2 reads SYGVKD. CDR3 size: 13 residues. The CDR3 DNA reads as TGTGCCATCAGTGAGCTGGGCGTCCAGCCCCAGCATTTT. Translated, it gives CAISELGVQPQHF.

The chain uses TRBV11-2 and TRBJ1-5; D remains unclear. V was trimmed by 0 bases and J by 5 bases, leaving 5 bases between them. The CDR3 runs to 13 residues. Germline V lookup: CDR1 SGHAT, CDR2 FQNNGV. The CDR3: CASSLDWDQPQHF. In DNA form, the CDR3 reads TGTGCCAGCAGCTTAGATTGGGATCAGCCCCAGCATTTT.

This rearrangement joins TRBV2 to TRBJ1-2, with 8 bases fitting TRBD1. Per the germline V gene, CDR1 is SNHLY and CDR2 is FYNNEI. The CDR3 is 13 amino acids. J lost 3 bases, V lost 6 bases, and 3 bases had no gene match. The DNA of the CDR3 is TGTGCCAGCAGACTACAGGGGGACTATGGCTACACCTTC. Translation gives CASRLQGDYGYTF.